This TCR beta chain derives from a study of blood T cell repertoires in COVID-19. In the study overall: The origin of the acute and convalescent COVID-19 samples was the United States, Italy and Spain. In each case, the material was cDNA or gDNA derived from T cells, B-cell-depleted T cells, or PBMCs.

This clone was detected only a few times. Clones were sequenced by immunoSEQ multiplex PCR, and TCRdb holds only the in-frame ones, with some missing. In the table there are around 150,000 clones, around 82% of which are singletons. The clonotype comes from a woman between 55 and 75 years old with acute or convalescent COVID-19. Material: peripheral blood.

The CDR3 DNA is TGTGCCAGCAGTGAAGGCGCGACTCCACCGAGAAACACTGAAGCTTTCTTT. Its translation is CASSEGATPPRNTEAFF. The J gene is TRBJ1-1, the V gene TRBV2, with D hard to call. Between the trimmed V and J ends, which lost 1 base and 2 bases, there was a span of 17 bases. The germline V gene encodes CDR1 SNHLY and CDR2 FYNNEI. CDR3 length: 17 amino acids.